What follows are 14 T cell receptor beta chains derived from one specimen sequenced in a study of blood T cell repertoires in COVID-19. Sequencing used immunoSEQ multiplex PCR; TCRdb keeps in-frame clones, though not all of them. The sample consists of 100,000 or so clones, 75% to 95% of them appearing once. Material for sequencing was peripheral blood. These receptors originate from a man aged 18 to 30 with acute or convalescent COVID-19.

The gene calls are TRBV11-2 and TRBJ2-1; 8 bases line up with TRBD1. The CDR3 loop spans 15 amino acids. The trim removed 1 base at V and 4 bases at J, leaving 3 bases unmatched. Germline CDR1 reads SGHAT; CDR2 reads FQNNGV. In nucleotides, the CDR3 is TGTGCCAGCAGCTTAGCAGGGGGCCCTTACAATGAGCAGTTCTTC. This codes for CASSLAGGPYNEQFF.

CDR3 in amino acids: CASSRQGVTEAFF. The DNA for the CDR3 is TGTGCCAGCAGCCGACAGGGGGTCACTGAAGCTTTCTTT. The chain is built from TRBV7-2 and TRBJ1-1; 9 bases match TRBD1. The V gene end was trimmed by 5 bases and the J gene end by 4 bases; junction bases not matched to a gene: 2. Germline CDR1 is SGHTA and CDR2 is FQGNSA. The CDR3 totals 13 residues.

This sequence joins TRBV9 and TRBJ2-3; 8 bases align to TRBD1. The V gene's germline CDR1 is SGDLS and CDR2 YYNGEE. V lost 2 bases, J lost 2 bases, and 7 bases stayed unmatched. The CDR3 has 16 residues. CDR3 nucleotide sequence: TGTGCCAGCAGCGTGTTGACAGGGGCCATCACAGATACGCAGTATTTT. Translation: CASSVLTGAITDTQYF.

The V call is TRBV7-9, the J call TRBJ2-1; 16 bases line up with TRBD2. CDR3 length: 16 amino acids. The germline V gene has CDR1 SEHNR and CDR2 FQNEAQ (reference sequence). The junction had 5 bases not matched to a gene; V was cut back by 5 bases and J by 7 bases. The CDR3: CASSGGLAGGANEQFF. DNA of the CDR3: TGTGCCAGCAGCGGGGGACTAGCGGGAGGGGCGAATGAGCAGTTCTTC.

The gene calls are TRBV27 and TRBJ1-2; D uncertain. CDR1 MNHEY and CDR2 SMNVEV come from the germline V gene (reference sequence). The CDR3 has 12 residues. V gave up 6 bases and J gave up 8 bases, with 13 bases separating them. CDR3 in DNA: TGTGCCAGCAGGGCCGGGTTAACGGGCTACACCTTC. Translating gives CASRAGLTGYTF.

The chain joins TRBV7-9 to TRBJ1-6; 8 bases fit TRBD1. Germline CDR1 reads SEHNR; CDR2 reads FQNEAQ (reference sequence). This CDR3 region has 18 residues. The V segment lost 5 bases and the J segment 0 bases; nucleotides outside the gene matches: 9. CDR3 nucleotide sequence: TGTGCCAGCAGCCAAGGGACAGGATTTAGCTCCTATAATTCACCCCTCCACTTT. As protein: CASSQGTGFSSYNSPLHF.

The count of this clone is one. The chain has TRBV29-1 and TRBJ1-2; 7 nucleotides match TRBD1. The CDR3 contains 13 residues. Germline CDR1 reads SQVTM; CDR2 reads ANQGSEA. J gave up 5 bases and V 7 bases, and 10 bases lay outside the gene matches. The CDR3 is CSASRQGLYGYTF. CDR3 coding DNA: TGCAGCGCCAGCCGACAGGGTCTGTATGGCTACACCTTC.

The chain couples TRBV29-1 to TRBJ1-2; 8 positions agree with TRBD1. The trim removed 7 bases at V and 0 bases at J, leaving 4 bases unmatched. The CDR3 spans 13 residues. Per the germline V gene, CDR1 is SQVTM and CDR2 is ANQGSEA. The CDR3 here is CSESGGPNYGYTF. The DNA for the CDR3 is TGCAGCGAGTCAGGGGGCCCTAACTATGGCTACACCTTC.

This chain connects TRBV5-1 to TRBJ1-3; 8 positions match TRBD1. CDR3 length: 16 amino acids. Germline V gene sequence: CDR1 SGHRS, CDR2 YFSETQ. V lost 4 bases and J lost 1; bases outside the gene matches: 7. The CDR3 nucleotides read TGCGCCAGCAGCCTAGGACAGGGAGGTTCTGGAAACACCATATATTTT. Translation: CASSLGQGGSGNTIYF.

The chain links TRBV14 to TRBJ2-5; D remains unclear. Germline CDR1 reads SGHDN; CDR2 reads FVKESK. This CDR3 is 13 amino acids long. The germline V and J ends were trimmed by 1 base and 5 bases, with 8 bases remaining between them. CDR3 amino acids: CASSQVARETQYF. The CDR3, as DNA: TGTGCCAGCAGCCAAGTGGCTCGCGAGACCCAGTACTTC.

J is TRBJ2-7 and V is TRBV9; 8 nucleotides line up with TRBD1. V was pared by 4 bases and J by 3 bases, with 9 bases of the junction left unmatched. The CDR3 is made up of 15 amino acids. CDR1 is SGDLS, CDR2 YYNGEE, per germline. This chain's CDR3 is CASSLRDRSFYEQYF. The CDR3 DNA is TGTGCCAGCAGCCTGAGGGACAGGTCGTTCTACGAGCAGTACTTC.

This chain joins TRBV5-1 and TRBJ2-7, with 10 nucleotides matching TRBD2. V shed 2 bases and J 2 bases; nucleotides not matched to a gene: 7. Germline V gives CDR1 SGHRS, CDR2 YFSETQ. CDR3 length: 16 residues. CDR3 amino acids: CASSLPGLATPYEQYF. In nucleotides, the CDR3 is TGCGCCAGCAGCTTACCGGGACTAGCGACTCCCTACGAGCAGTACTTC.

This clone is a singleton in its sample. In nucleotides, the CDR3 is TGTGCCAGTCGTCGGGGAAGCGAGCAGTACTTC. This gives the protein CASRRGSEQYF. This chain connects TRBV6-5 to TRBJ2-7; D might be TRBD2 (5 bases). The CDR3 covers 11 residues. The germline V gene has CDR1 MNHEY and CDR2 SVGAGI. Trimming took 9 bases from V and 6 from J, leaving 12 bases between them.

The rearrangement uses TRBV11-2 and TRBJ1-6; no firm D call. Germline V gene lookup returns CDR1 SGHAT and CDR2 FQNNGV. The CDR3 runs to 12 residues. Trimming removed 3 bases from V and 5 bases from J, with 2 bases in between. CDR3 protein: CASSFNNSPLHF. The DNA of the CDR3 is TGTGCCAGCAGCTTTAATAATTCACCCCTCCACTTT.